The next 5 T cell receptor beta chains were all read from a single sample in a study of blood T cell repertoires in COVID-19. Method: immunoSEQ multiplex PCR; TCRdb's copy keeps in-frame clones and lacks some. The data show 200,000 to 300,000 clones, roughly four fifths seen once. What was sequenced was peripheral blood. The receptors derive from an older woman with active or convalescent COVID-19.

The gene calls are TRBV5-8 and TRBJ1-6; 10 bases match TRBD1. V lost 4 bases, J lost 10 bases, and 8 bases stayed unmatched. Germline CDR1 is SGHTS and CDR2 is YDEGEE. This CDR3 region has 15 residues. CDR3 loop: CASSPRGTGVSPLHF. The CDR3 DNA follows: TGTGCCAGCAGCCCGCGGGGGACAGGGGTGTCACCCCTCCACTTT.

This clone has only a few counts. This chain connects TRBV19 to TRBJ1-1; 9 bases line up with TRBD1. In germline, CDR1 is LNHDA, CDR2 SQIVND (reference sequence). CDR3 length: 12 amino acids. Unmatched junction bases numbered 1, after V lost 5 bases and J lost 6 bases. The CDR3 sequence: CASSWTGAEAFF. In DNA, the CDR3 is TGTGCCAGTAGTTGGACAGGGGCTGAAGCTTTCTTT.

This clone was counted once. The V gene is TRBV7-3, the J gene TRBJ2-1; 14 bases fit TRBD2. The J segment lost 15 bases and the V segment lost 5 bases, leaving 9 bases of the junction unmatched. Per germline, CDR1 SGHTA and CDR2 FQGTGA. This CDR3 is built from 14 residues. The CDR3 is CASSPLGLAGVMFF. The CDR3 DNA follows: TGTGCCAGCAGCCCCCTGGGACTAGCGGGGGTGATGTTCTTC.

This chain joins TRBV30 and TRBJ2-6; 12 bases agree with TRBD2. Germline assignment: CDR1 GTSNPN and CDR2 SVGIG (reference sequence). This CDR3 comprises 18 residues. V lost 3 bases and J lost 0; bases outside the gene matches: 6. The CDR3 DNA reads as TGTGCCTGGAGAGCTACTAGCGGGGGGACCTCTGGGGCCAACGTCCTGACTTTC. Protein product: CAWRATSGGTSGANVLTF.

The chain has TRBV9 and TRBJ1-6; 9 bases are a match to TRBD1. The trim removed 4 bases at V and 5 bases at J, leaving 7 bases unmatched. Germline assignment: CDR1 SGDLS and CDR2 YYNGEE. The CDR3 covers 16 residues. The CDR3 reads CASSPGQGGHNSPLHF. DNA of the CDR3: TGTGCCAGCAGCCCGGGACAGGGTGGCCATAATTCACCCCTCCACTTT.